One and the same sample provided the 32 T cell receptor beta chains below, sequenced in a study of CD8 T cells in Susac syndrome. RNA, at about 0.5 to 1 ug, was reverse transcribed with random hexamers. TCRdb reprocessed the immunoSEQ multiplex PCR reads via MiXCR and lists one record per CDR3 protein. The sample consists of about 300,000 distinct CDR3 sequences, roughly nine tenths of them appearing once. The sequenced sample was CD4+ T cells from PBMCs. These receptors were obtained from a human donor with multiple sclerosis.

CDR3 nucleotide sequence: TGTGCCAGCAGCTTAACCCGGGATCCCGGGTTTCACAATGAGCAGTTCTTC. Its protein product is CASSLTRDPGFHNEQFF. This chain links TRBV7-9 with TRBJ2-1; the D gene is possibly TRBD2 (5 bases). From germline, CDR1 is SEHNR and CDR2 FQNEAQ (reference sequence). Trimming shortened V by 2 bases and J by 5 bases, and 19 bases separated the two germline ends. This CDR3 is built from 17 residues.

The chain couples TRBV6-5 to TRBJ2-1; TRBD2 agrees at 11 bases. The CDR3 contains 15 residues. The J segment lost 4 bases and the V segment lost 6 bases, leaving 5 bases of the junction unmatched. Germline assignment: CDR1 MNHEY and CDR2 SVGAGI. The CDR3 reads CASRVGTSGYNEQFF. In DNA form, the CDR3 reads TGTGCCAGCAGGGTAGGGACTAGCGGTTACAATGAGCAGTTCTTC.

This rearrangement joins TRBV10-3 to TRBJ1-5, with D possibly matching TRBD1 (5 bases). This CDR3 contains 14 residues. CDR1 is ENHRY and CDR2 is SYGVKD in the germline V gene. Trimming shortened V by 3 bases and J by 9 bases, and 15 bases separated the two germline ends. CDR3 region: CAISELEGRTPQHF. As DNA, the CDR3 is TGTGCCATCAGTGAATTGGAGGGACGAACGCCCCAGCATTTT.

The CDR3 region has the DNA TGTGCCAGCAGCGCCGGAGGCCAGCGGGAGCTGTTTTTT. This translates into CASSAGGQRELFF. The rearrangement links TRBV5-6 to TRBJ2-2, with D perhaps TRBD2 (5 bases). Germline CDR1 is SGHDT and CDR2 is YYEEEE. V was pared by 4 bases and J by 9 bases, with 13 bases between. CDR3 size: 13 residues. Full variable domain (rest looked up from reference TRBV5-6 and TRBJ2-2): DAGVTQSPTHLIKTRGQQVTLRCSPKSGHDTVSWYQQALGQGPQFIFQYYEEEERQRGNFPDRFSGHQFPNYSSELNVNALLLGDSALYLCASSAGGQRELFFGEGSRLTVL.

This chain joins TRBV12-3 or TRBV12-4 and TRBJ2-5; D is possibly TRBD2 (6 bases). Between the trimmed V and J ends, which lost 5 bases and 9 bases, there was a span of 16 bases. The CDR3 totals 13 residues. CDR3 bases: TGTGCCAGCAGTGATCGAGTGCCGGGGGCCCAGTACTTC. This gives the protein CASSDRVPGAQYF.

The V call is TRBV6-2 or TRBV6-3, the J call TRBJ2-7; 11 bases agree with TRBD2. The CDR3 is 15 amino acids. V dropped 7 bases and J dropped 0; count of bases not matched to a gene: 5. Germline CDR1 MNHEY, CDR2 SVGEGT. The CDR3 nucleotides are TGTGCCAGCAAAGTACTAGCGGGAGTCTCCTACGAGCAGTACTTC. This gives the protein CASKVLAGVSYEQYF.

This chain joins TRBV5-1 and TRBJ2-1; 7 nucleotides line up with TRBD1. Germline CDR1 and CDR2: SGHRS and YFSETQ. Trimming took 2 bases from V and 7 from J; bases not matched to a gene: 6. This CDR3 comprises 14 residues. CDR3 sequence (DNA): TGCGCCAGCAGCTTCCCCGGGACAGTTAATGAGCAGTTCTTC. It specifies CASSFPGTVNEQFF.

This clonotype has a handful of counts. The rearrangement joins TRBV5-1 to TRBJ2-3; TRBD1 aligns across 8 bases. The germline V gene encodes CDR1 SGHRS and CDR2 YFSETQ. With V trimmed by 3 bases and J by 6 bases, 6 bases remained unmatched. This CDR3 is 14 amino acids long. CDR3 sequence: CASSYGTGGDTQYF. The CDR3 DNA is TGCGCCAGCAGCTACGGGACAGGCGGGGATACGCAGTATTTT.

This chain links TRBV9 with TRBJ2-7; D uncertain. CDR1 is SGDLS, CDR2 YYNGEE, per germline. This CDR3 comprises 13 residues. V was trimmed by 4 bases and J by 6 bases, leaving 14 bases between them. The CDR3 DNA reads TGTGCCAGCAGCACCCCTTTCTCGGGCGAGCAGTACTTC. Translation gives CASSTPFSGEQYF.

The V and J genes are TRBV12-3 or TRBV12-4 and TRBJ1-5, with unresolved D. This CDR3 spans 11 amino acids. V was cut by 1 base and J by 6 bases, with 1 base left in between. The CDR3 nucleotides are TGTGCCAGCAGTTTAGGTCAGCCCCAGCATTTT. Translation gives CASSLGQPQHF.

The V and J genes are TRBV19 and TRBJ2-1; D may be TRBD2 (6 bases). Germline CDR1 LNHDA, CDR2 SQIVND (reference sequence). V lost 5 bases to trimming and J lost 0 bases, with 11 bases between them. The CDR3 length is 15 residues. CDR3 sequence reads: CASSESGYSYNEQFF. Here the CDR3 DNA reads TGTGCCAGTAGTGAGAGCGGGTACTCCTACAATGAGCAGTTCTTC.

A few counts support this clonotype. The chain couples TRBV19 to TRBJ1-5; D is perhaps TRBD1 (6 bases). The germline V gene encodes CDR1 LNHDA and CDR2 SQIVND (reference sequence). V lost 5 bases, J lost 11 bases, and 16 bases lay in between. This CDR3 has 13 residues. The CDR3 DNA reads TGTGCCAGTAGTGATACAGGGAAAAGGTCCCAGCATTTT. Protein sequence: CASSDTGKRSQHF.

The chain employs TRBV29-1 and TRBJ2-2; D gene ambiguous. Trimming pared 5 bases from V and 6 bases from J, leaving 7 bases between. This CDR3 comprises 11 residues. CDR1 is SQVTM and CDR2 is ANQGSEA in the germline V gene. CDR3 sequence reads: CSVSAPGELFF. CDR3 nucleotides: TGCAGCGTTTCCGCCCCCGGGGAGCTGTTTTTT.

The chain has TRBV28 and TRBJ1-5; 7 bases fit TRBD1. Germline loops: CDR1 MDHEN, CDR2 SYDVKM. This CDR3 spans 13 amino acids. V was clipped by 6 bases and J by 7 bases; unmatched bases: 6. The CDR3 nucleotides read TGTGCCAGCAGGAAGACAGGGACCCAGCCCCAGCATTTT. Its protein product is CASRKTGTQPQHF.

V and J are TRBV11-2 and TRBJ2-7; possible D gene TRBD2, 8 bases. The V end was cut by 1 base, the J end by 2 bases, with 12 bases between. This CDR3 has 15 amino acids. CDR1 is SGHAT, CDR2 FQNNGV, per germline. This CDR3 is CASSLAGGTAYEQYF. The CDR3 region has the DNA TGTGCCAGCAGCTTAGCGGGGGGGACAGCCTACGAGCAGTACTTC.

This clonotype was counted only a few times. One junction end does not reproduce the germline sequence, and a read error may be involved. CDR3 residues: CASSTDRGAYEQYF. The CDR3, as DNA: TGTGCTAGCAGCACCGACAGGGGAGCCTACGAGCAGTACTTC. V gene TRBV7-7 combines with J gene TRBJ2-7; 8 bases align to TRBD1. Germline V gene data show CDR1 as SSHAT and CDR2 as FNYEAQ (reference sequence). The CDR3 consists of 14 residues.

The table lists this clonotype with a count of one. CDR3 loop: CASSGRGGKGTPYEQYF. CDR3 sequence (DNA): TGTGCCAGCAGTGGCAGAGGCGGGAAAGGCACCCCCTACGAGCAGTACTTC. This chain joins TRBV6-1 and TRBJ2-7; weak D call: TRBD2 (6 bases). Between the trimmed V and J ends, which lost 4 bases and 2 bases, there was a span of 21 bases. Germline values: CDR1 MNHNS, CDR2 SASEGT. The CDR3 is made up of 17 amino acids.

CDR3 sequence reads: CASSLRTGSHEQYF. The CDR3 nucleotides read TGTGCCAGCAGCTTGAGGACAGGGTCCCACGAGCAGTACTTC. The chain joins TRBV11-2 to TRBJ2-7; 8 bases map to TRBD1. There are 14 residues in the CDR3. After removal of 3 bases from V and 5 bases from J, the junction contained 6 bases not matched to a gene. The germline CDR1 and CDR2 sequences are SGHAT and FQNNGV.

The rearrangement uses TRBV19 and TRBJ2-7; TRBD2 matches 10 bases. CDR3 length: 15 residues. V dropped 6 bases and J dropped 2; count of bases not matched to a gene: 7. Germline CDR1 and CDR2: LNHDA and SQIVND (reference sequence). The DNA of the CDR3 is TGTGCCAGTAGGCCAACTAGCGGGAAAACCTACGAGCAGTACTTC. It encodes CASRPTSGKTYEQYF.

The chain employs TRBV20-1 and TRBJ2-7; 12 bases line up with TRBD2. After removal of 5 bases from V and 6 bases from J, the junction contained 8 bases not matched to a gene. The CDR3 loop spans 14 amino acids. Germline-derived CDR1 and CDR2 are DFQATT and SNEGSKA (reference sequence). For the CDR3, the DNA is TGCAGTGCTCCACGTACTAGCGGGGGGTTCGAGCAGTACTTC. It is translated as CSAPRTSGGFEQYF.

V and J are TRBV7-2 and TRBJ2-6; D is uncertain. The CDR3 has 16 residues. CDR1 SGHTA and CDR2 FQGNSA come from the germline V gene. The V gene lost 5 bases and the J gene lost 0 bases, with 11 bases spanning the gap. CDR3 region: CASSQGPNSGANVLTF. The CDR3 bases are TGTGCCAGCAGCCAAGGTCCGAACTCTGGGGCCAACGTCCTGACTTTC.

A single count supports this clonotype. CDR3 DNA: TGCGCCAGCAGCCCATTCCAGGGCGGGGCAACTTACGAGCAGTACTTC. Translation: CASSPFQGGATYEQYF. The J gene is TRBJ2-7, the V gene TRBV5-1; a weak D match, TRBD2 (6 bases). The CDR3 length is 16 residues. The germline V gene has CDR1 SGHRS and CDR2 YFSETQ. V lost 4 bases to trimming and J lost 4 bases, with 21 bases between them.

The chain recombines TRBV20-1 with TRBJ2-5, with a weak D call TRBD2 (6 bases). V was trimmed by 1 base and J by 3 bases, leaving 9 bases between them. The CDR3 length is 13 residues. Germline lookup yields CDR1 DFQATT and CDR2 SNEGSKA (reference sequence). The chain's CDR3 is CSARGGGKETQYF. The CDR3 DNA reads TGCAGTGCTAGAGGGGGCGGGAAAGAGACCCAGTACTTC.

The rearrangement joins TRBV4-2 to TRBJ2-2; D unresolved. The CDR3 is 13 residues long. V dropped 0 bases and J dropped 4 bases, with 3 bases sitting between them. Germline V gene lookup returns CDR1 LGHNA and CDR2 YNFKEQ. The CDR3 coding sequence is TGTGCCAGCAGCCAAGACGGCACCGGGGAGCTGTTTTTT. Its translation is CASSQDGTGELFF.

The J gene is TRBJ1-2, the V gene TRBV3-1; 7 positions match TRBD1. Unmatched junction bases numbered 6, after V lost 3 bases and J lost 2 bases. The CDR3 runs 15 residues. Germline loops: CDR1 LGHDT, CDR2 YNNKEL (reference sequence). The CDR3 region is CASSHWDRENYGYTF. As DNA, the CDR3 is TGTGCCAGCAGCCACTGGGACAGAGAAAACTATGGCTACACCTTC.

The DNA of the CDR3 is TGTGCCAGCAAAGTTCTAGCGGGGGACCGTGAGGAAGGGGCGCAGTATTTT. Its protein product is CASKVLAGDREEGAQYF. This chain connects TRBV12-3 or TRBV12-4 to TRBJ2-3; 10 positions match TRBD2. The V and J ends lost 7 bases and 10 bases, in that order; junction bases with no gene match: 20. The CDR3 runs to 17 residues.

V gene TRBV20-1 combines with J gene TRBJ1-4, with D possibly matching TRBD1 (5 bases). The germline gives CDR1 DFQATT, CDR2 SNEGSKA (reference sequence). Trimming stripped 6 bases from V and 4 bases from J, with 15 bases between. The CDR3 is 14 amino acids. CDR3 region: CSALWGLGNEKLFF. CDR3 coding DNA: TGCAGTGCCCTCTGGGGCTTGGGTAATGAAAAACTGTTTTTT.

This sequence joins TRBV29-1 and TRBJ1-1, with D uncertain. The germline V gene has CDR1 SQVTM and CDR2 ANQGSEA. This CDR3 region has 11 residues. The V and J ends lost 6 bases and 6 bases respectively, with 11 bases between them. The CDR3 DNA sequence: TGCAGCGTCCGCACCTCAGCTGAAGCTTTCTTT. As protein: CSVRTSAEAFF.

This rearrangement joins TRBV20-1 to TRBJ1-3, with D possibly matching TRBD1 (6 bases). V lost 6 bases, J lost 2 bases, and 20 bases lay in between. This CDR3 contains 16 residues. Germline CDR1 reads DFQATT; CDR2 reads SNEGSKA (reference sequence). The CDR3 loop reads CSARGQGRSPGNTIYF. The CDR3 coding sequence is TGCAGTGCCAGGGGCCAGGGTCGGAGCCCTGGAAACACCATATATTTT.

The J gene is TRBJ1-2, the V gene TRBV14; D unclear. The CDR3 contains 15 residues. The V gene's germline CDR1 is SGHDN and CDR2 FVKESK. The V end lost 0 bases, the J end lost 3 bases, and 11 bases lay between the germline ends. Here the CDR3 DNA reads TGTGCCAGCAGCCAAGACAAACAATCCTACTATGGCTACACCTTC. This translates into CASSQDKQSYYGYTF.

This clonotype was seen just once. The genes are TRBV12-3 or TRBV12-4 and TRBJ2-1; tentative D call: TRBD2 (6 bases). The CDR3 runs 15 residues. The V end was cut by 7 bases, the J end by 9 bases, with 22 bases between. CDR3 region: CASTPRATRRGEQFF. The CDR3 DNA is TGTGCCAGCACCCCGAGGGCGACCCGGCGGGGTGAGCAGTTCTTC.

This clonotype was seen a handful of times. The genes are TRBV5-4 and TRBJ1-5; D is possibly TRBD1 (5 bases). The V gene lost 0 bases and the J gene lost 6 bases, with 7 bases spanning the gap. CDR1 and CDR2 from the germline V gene are SGHNT and YYREEE (reference sequence). The length of the CDR3 is 13 residues. The CDR3 sequence: CASSLAGGQPQHF. The CDR3 DNA is TGTGCCAGCAGCTTGGCCGGGGGTCAGCCCCAGCATTTT.